This T cell receptor beta chain originates from a study of CD8 T cells in ankylosing spondylitis. Construction of TCR beta libraries was performed using quantitative 5'-RACE with molecular barcodes. TCRdb analysed the 5' RACE reads with MiXCR anew, one entry per CDR3 protein. The sample yields some 220,000 distinct CDR3 sequences, approximately 7.6% seen once. V lost 0 bases and J lost 2, with 9 bases in between. Per germline, CDR1 SGDLS and CDR2 YYNGEE. The CDR3 is 14 amino acids. This clonotype was recorded many times. The antigen is unknown. Study results and limitations: Blood from ankylosing spondylitis patients appeared to carry a characteristic roughly eight-variant TCR beta motif. Reportedly, significant enrichment of disease-linked clones occurred in matched ankylosing spondylitis synovial fluid. Disease-linked clones had a CD8+ phenotype and relatively low frequency in peripheral blood.

Sequenced input: blood, either unsorted or a sorted T cell fraction (not recorded which). The sequence derives from a female donor with ankylosing spondylitis or in good health (not recorded which). V usage is TRBV9 and J usage is TRBJ2-7, with D maybe TRBD2 (6 bases). The CDR3 coding sequence is TGTGCCAGCAGCGTAGGGCGGGACGCCTACGAGCAGTACTTC. It specifies CASSVGRDAYEQYF.